This paragraph covers one TCR beta chain sequence. In the study's own analysis: Reference gene primers were amplified, and this amplification served to estimate nucleated cell counts. This table comes from immunoSEQ multiplex PCR, and its TCRdb copy is limited to in-frame clones, with some not included. For V, J and clone size, that table is used; D and trimming come from the DNA. Among some 700,000 clones listed, around 90% were seen once. This sample was included in a study of blood T cell repertoires in COVID-19. Study details: Donors in the United States, Italy and Spain gave samples during acute or convalescent COVID-19. PBMCs, B-cell-depleted T cells, or T cells were the source of the cDNA or gDNA that made up the material.

This CDR3 is 18 amino acids long. The receptor was isolated from a woman younger than 35 with acute or convalescent COVID-19. What was sequenced was peripheral blood. The chain has TRBV21-1 and TRBJ2-4; TRBD1, the table's D call, was not compared with the DNA. TRBV21-1 constitutes a pseudogene. The CDR3 here is CASTLTRDRGSAKNIQYF. DNA for the CDR3: TGTGCCAGCACCCTGACCCGGGACAGGGGGTCGGCCAAAAACATTCAGTACTTC.